The rows below give T cell receptor beta chains drawn from one sample of a study of prognosis after radiotherapy for stage I lung cancer. TCRdb passed the multiplex PCR reads through MiXCR, listing each CDR3 protein once. The table shows more than 25,000 distinct CDR3 sequences, with 25% to 35% occurring only once. Sequencing used PBMCs, obtained before or after stereotactic body radiation therapy (not recorded which). The receptors were sampled from a donor of 50 years or more with non-small cell lung cancer. Both conserved end residues are trimmed from each CDR3.

TRBV7-6,13,ASSPLGTSDYEQY
TRBV7-3,13,ASSYEPYSWTEAF
TRBV28,9,ASSFLDEQY
TRBV6-2/TRBV6-3,11,ASSSVQAYGYT
TRBV19,13,ASTPAGGAYNEQF
TRBV20-1,18,SAVGGRWTSGRALYNEQF
TRBV19,8,ASRSSSLF
TRBV28,13,ASSSQGAVTDTQY
TRBV27,13,VSIPGLALYNEQF
TRBV12-3/TRBV12-4,10,ASSLYTGELF
TRBV4-1,15,ASSQEGGGSAYNEQF
TRBV10-3,15,AISWSSGRALSYEQY
TRBV9,11,ASSLGGGIEQY
TRBV7-3,13,ASNRGGEGNNEQF